What follows is one T cell receptor beta chain and its context. What it recognizes is unknown. This entry is derived from a study of cytomegalovirus exposure and HLA in healthy donors. Study results and caveats: The TCR clusters that emerged in the first cohort tended, a later analysis found, to co-occur in the 95 to 150 validation repertoires. Rarity marked most TCR sequences, yet some public TCRs occurred in many donors. For cytomegalovirus status, the classifier reportedly gave diagnoses with high specificity and sensitivity.

CDR1 is KGHSH, CDR2 LQKENI, per germline. The ends lost 3 bases at V and 5 bases at J; junction bases unmatched: 9. This CDR3 region has 15 residues. Libraries were prepared by immunoSEQ multiplex PCR; TCRdb keeps only in-frame clonotypes and omits some of them. The sample contains fewer than 200,000 clones, 86% of which appear only once. The specimen sequenced was PBMCs. The gene calls are TRBV18 and TRBJ1-1; 7 bases align to TRBD1. The receptor was derived from a woman aged 18-29 years in good health and CMV-seronegative. For the CDR3, the DNA is TGTGCCAGCTCACCGATGGAGGGGGCTAAAACTGAAGCTTTCTTT. Encoded protein: CASSPMEGAKTEAFF.